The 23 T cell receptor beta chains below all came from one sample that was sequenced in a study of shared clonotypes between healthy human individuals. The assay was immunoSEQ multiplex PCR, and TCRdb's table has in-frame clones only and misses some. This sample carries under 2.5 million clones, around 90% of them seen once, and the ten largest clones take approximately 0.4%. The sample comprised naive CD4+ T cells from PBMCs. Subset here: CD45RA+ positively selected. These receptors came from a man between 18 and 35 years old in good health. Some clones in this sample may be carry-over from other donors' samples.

CDR3 in DNA: TGTGCCAGCAGCTTAACGAGGGGGCTTTCCTACGAGCAGTACTTC. Translating it yields CASSLTRGLSYEQYF. V usage is TRBV7-6 and J usage is TRBJ2-7; 7 bases fit TRBD1. Germline V gene sequence: CDR1 SGHVS, CDR2 FNYEAQ. The CDR3 is 15 amino acids. The V gene end was trimmed by 2 bases and the J gene end by 1 base; junction bases not matched to a gene: 5.

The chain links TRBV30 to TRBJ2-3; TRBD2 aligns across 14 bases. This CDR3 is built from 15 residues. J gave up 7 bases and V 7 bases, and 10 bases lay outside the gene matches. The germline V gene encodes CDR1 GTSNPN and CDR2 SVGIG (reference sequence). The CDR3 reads CALGLAGVTVNTQYF. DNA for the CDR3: TGTGCCTTGGGACTAGCGGGAGTAACGGTTAATACGCAGTATTTT. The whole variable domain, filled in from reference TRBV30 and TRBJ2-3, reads SQTIHQWPATLVQPVGSPLSLECTVEGTSNPNLYWYRQAAGRGLQLLFYSVGIGQISSEVPQNLSASRPQDRQFILSSKKLLLSDSGFYLCALGLAGVTVNTQYFGPGTRLTVL.

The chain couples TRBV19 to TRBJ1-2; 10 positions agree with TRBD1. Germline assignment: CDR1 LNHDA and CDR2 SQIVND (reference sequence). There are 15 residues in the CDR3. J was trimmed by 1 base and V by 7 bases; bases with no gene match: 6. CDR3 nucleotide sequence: TGTGCCAGTACCAGACAGGGGGCTGGTAACTATGGCTACACCTTC. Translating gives CASTRQGAGNYGYTF.

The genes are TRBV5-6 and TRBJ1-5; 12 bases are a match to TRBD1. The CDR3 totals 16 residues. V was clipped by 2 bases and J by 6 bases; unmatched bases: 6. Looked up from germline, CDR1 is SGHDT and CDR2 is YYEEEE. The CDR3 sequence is CASSLAGTGGVQPQHF. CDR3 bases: TGTGCCAGCAGCTTAGCCGGGACAGGGGGCGTTCAGCCCCAGCATTTT.

CDR3 nucleotides: TGCGCCAGCAGCCTCCGCAAACTAGCGGGAGACGTCAATGAGCAGTTCTTC. Protein product: CASSLRKLAGDVNEQFF. The chain combines TRBV5-1 with TRBJ2-1, with TRBD2 matching 11 bases. Trimming at V came to 4 bases and at J to 6 bases, leaving 12 bases not matched to a gene. The length of the CDR3 is 17 residues. Germline V gene data show CDR1 as SGHRS and CDR2 as YFSETQ.

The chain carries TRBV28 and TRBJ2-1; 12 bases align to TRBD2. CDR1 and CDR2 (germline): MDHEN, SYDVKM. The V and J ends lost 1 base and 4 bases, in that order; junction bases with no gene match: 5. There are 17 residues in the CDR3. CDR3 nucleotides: TGTGCCAGCAGTTTATCCGCCGGGACTAGCGGGTACAATGAGCAGTTCTTC. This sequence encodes CASSLSAGTSGYNEQFF. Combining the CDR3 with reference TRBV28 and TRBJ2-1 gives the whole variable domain DVKVTQSSRYLVKRTGEKVFLECVQDMDHENMFWYRQDPGLGLRLIYFSYDVKMKEKGDIPEGYSVSREKKERFSLILESASTNQTSMYLCASSLSAGTSGYNEQFFGPGTRLTVL.

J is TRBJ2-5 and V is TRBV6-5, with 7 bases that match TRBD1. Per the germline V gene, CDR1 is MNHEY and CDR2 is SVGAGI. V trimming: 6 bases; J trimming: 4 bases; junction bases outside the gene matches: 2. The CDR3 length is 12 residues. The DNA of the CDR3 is TGTGCCAGCAGACGGACAGGAGAGACCCAGTACTTC. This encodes CASRRTGETQYF.

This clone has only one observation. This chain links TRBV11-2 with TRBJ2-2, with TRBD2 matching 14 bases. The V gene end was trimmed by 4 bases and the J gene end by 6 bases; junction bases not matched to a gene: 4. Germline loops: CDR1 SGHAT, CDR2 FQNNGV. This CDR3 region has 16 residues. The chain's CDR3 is CASSSPGLAGAGELFF. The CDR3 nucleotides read TGTGCCAGCAGCTCCCCGGGACTAGCGGGAGCCGGGGAGCTGTTTTTT.

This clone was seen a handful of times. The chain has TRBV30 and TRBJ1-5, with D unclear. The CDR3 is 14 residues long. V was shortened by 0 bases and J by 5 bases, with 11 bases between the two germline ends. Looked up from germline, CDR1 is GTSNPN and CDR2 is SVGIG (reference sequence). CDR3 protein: CAWSVGPVDQPQHF. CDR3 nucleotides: TGTGCCTGGAGTGTCGGGCCCGTCGATCAGCCCCAGCATTTT.

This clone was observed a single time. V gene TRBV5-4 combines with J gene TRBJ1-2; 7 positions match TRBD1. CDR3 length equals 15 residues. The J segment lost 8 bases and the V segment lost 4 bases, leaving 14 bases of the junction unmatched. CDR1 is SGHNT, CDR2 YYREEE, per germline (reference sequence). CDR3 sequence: CASSRRQGGRWGYTF. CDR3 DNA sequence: TGTGCCAGCAGCCGCAGACAAGGGGGCCGATGGGGCTACACCTTC.

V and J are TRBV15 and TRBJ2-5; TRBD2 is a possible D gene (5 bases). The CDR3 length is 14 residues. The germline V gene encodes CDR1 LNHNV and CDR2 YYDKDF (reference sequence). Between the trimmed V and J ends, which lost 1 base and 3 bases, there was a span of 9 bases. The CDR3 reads CATSRGQREETQYF. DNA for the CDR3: TGTGCCACCAGCAGAGGGCAGAGGGAAGAGACCCAGTACTTC. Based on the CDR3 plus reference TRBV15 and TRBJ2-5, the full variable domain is DAMVIQNPRYQVTQFGKPVTLSCSQTLNHNVMYWYQQKSSQAPKLLFHYYDKDFNNEADTPDNFQSRRPNTSFCFLDIRSPGLGDTAMYLCATSRGQREETQYFGPGTRLLVL.

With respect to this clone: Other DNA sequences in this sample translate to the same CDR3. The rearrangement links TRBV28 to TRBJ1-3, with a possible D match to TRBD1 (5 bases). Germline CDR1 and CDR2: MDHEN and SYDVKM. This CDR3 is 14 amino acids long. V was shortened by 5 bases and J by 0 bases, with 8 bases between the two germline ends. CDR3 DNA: TGTGCCAGCAGTCCAGGGTCCTCTGGAAACACCATATATTTT. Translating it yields CASSPGSSGNTIYF. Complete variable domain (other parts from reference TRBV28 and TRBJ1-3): DVKVTQSSRYLVKRTGEKVFLECVQDMDHENMFWYRQDPGLGLRLIYFSYDVKMKEKGDIPEGYSVSREKKERFSLILESASTNQTSMYLCASSPGSSGNTIYFGEGSWLTVV.

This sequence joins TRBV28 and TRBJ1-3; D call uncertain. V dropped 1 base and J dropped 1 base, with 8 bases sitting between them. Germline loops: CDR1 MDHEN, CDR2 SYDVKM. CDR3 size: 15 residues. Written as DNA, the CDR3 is TGTGCCAGCAGTTTATATTTGCGATCTGGAAACACCATATATTTT. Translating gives CASSLYLRSGNTIYF.

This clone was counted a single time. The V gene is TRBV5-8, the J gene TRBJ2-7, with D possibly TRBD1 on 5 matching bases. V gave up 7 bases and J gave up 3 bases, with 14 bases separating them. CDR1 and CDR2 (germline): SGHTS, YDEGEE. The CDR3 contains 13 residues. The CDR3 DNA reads TGTGCCAGCCCTGGGGCAGGGCTCTACGAGCAGTACTTC. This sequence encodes CASPGAGLYEQYF.

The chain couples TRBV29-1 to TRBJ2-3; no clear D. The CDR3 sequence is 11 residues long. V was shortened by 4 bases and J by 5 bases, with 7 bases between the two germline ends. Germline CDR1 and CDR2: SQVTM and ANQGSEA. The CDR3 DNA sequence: TGCAGCGTTGCGCCCGGAGATACGCAGTATTTT. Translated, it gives CSVAPGDTQYF.

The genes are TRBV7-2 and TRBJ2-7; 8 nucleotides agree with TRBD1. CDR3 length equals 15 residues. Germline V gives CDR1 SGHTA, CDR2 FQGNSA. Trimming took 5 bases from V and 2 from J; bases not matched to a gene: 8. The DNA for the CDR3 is TGTGCCAGCAGCCCCCGGGACAGGTTCACCTACGAGCAGTACTTC. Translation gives CASSPRDRFTYEQYF.

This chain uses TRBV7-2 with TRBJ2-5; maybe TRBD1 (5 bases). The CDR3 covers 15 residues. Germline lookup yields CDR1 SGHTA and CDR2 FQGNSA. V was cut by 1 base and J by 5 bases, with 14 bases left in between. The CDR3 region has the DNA TGTGCCAGCAGCTTAGTACGATTGGGGCCGGAGACCCAGTACTTC. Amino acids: CASSLVRLGPETQYF. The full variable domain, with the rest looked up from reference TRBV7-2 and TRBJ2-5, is GAGVSQSPSNKVTEKGKDVELRCDPISGHTALYWYRQSLGQGLEFLIYFQGNSAPDKSGLPSDRFSAERTGGSVSTLTIQRTQQEDSAVYLCASSLVRLGPETQYFGPGTRLLVL.

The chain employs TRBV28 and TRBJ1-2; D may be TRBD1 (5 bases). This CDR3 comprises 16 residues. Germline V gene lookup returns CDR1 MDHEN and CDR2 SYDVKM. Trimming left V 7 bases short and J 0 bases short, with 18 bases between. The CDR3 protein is CASTTLDGGANYGYTF. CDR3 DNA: TGTGCCAGCACCACTCTGGATGGGGGGGCTAACTATGGCTACACCTTC.

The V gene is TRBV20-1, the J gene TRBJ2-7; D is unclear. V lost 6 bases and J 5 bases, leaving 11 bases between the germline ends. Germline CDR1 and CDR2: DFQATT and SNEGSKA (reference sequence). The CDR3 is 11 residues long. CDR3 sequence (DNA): TGCAGTGCCCCTCGGCCCCACGAGCAGTACTTC. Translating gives CSAPRPHEQYF.

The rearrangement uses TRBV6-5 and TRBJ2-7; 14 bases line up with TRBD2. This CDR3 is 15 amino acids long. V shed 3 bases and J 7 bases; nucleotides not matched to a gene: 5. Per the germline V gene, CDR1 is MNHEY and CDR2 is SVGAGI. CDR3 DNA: TGTGCCAGCAGTTATAAGGGACTAGCGGGAGTGGAGCAGTACTTC. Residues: CASSYKGLAGVEQYF.

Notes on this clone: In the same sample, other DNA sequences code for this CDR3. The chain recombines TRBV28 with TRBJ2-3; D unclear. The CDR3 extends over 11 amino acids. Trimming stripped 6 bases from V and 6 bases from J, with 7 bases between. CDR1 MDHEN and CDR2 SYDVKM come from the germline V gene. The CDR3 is CASRGRDTQYF. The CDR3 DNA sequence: TGTGCCAGCAGGGGCCGGGATACGCAGTATTTT.

CDR3 nucleotides: TGTGCCAGCAGTGAAGCTTTGGTAGCGGGAGGGTCCGGCAATGAGCAGTTCTTC. Translating gives CASSEALVAGGSGNEQFF. This chain joins TRBV6-1 and TRBJ2-1, with TRBD2 matching 11 bases. J lost 6 bases, V lost 0 bases, and 10 bases had no gene match. The CDR3 is made up of 18 amino acids. Germline-derived CDR1 and CDR2 are MNHNS and SASEGT.

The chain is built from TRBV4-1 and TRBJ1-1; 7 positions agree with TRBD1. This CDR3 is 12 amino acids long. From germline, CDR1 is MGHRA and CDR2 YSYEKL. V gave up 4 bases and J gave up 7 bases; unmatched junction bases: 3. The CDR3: CASSPGQDEAFF. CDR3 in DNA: TGCGCCAGCAGCCCCGGACAGGATGAAGCTTTCTTT.